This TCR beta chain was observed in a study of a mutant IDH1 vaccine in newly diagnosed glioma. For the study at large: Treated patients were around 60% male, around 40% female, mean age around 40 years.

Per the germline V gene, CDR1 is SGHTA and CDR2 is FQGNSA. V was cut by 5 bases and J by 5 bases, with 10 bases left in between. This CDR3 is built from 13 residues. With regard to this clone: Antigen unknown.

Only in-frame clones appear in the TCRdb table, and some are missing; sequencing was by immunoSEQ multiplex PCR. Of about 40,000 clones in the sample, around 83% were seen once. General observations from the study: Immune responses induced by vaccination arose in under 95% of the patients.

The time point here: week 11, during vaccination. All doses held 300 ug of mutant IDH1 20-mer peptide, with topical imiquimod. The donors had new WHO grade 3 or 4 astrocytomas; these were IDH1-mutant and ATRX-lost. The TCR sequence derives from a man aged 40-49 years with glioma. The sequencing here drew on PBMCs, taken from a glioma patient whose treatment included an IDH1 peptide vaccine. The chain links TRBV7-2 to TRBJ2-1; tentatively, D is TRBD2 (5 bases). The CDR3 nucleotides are TGTGCCAGCAGCGCCGGACTGCACAATGAGCAGTTCTTC. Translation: CASSAGLHNEQFF. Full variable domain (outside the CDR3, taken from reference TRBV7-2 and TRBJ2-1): GAGVSQSPSNKVTEKGKDVELRCDPISGHTALYWYRQSLGQGLEFLIYFQGNSAPDKSGLPSDRFSAERTGGSVSTLTIQRTQQEDSAVYLCASSAGLHNEQFFGPGTRLTVL.